What follows are 29 T cell receptor beta chains derived from one specimen sequenced in a study of blood T cells in healthy people across ages. A second PCR, run for about 6 to 12 cycles, used a sample-barcoded 5' primer plus a J-beta primer mix. MiXCR, run by TCRdb on the 5' RACE reads, gives a single entry per CDR3 protein. This sample yields some 1,800,000 distinct CDR3 sequences, of which about 39% are seen a single time; roughly 24% belongs to the top ten. Sample: blood. Source of these receptors: a human donor in good health.

About this clonotype: One end of the junction varies from germline; a read error may be responsible. V usage is TRBV9 and J usage is TRBJ2-5, with D tentatively TRBD1 or TRBD2 (6 bases each). Germline CDR1 is SGDLS and CDR2 is YYNGEE. The CDR3 extends over 13 amino acids. DNA for the CDR3: TGTGTCAGCAGCCCTGGGACAAGGAGGGAGCAGTACTTC. Protein sequence: CVSSPGTRREQYF.

A note on this clonotype: One end of the junction is discordant with germline, which a read error may explain. The gene calls are TRBV20-1 and TRBJ2-2; the match to TRBD2 covers 7 bases. Germline V CDR1 and CDR2: DFQATT, SNEGSKA (reference sequence). The length of the CDR3 is 13 residues. In nucleotides, the CDR3 is TGCAGTGCCCAGCGGGGCCCCACCGGGGTGCTGTTTTTT. This translates into CSAQRGPTGVLFF.

The chain recombines TRBV11-1 with TRBJ2-7; no clear D. The CDR3 has 14 amino acids. Per germline, CDR1 SGHAT and CDR2 FQDESV (reference sequence). V gave up 5 bases and J gave up 6 bases, with 17 bases separating them. This CDR3 reads CASSPRSLEFEQYF. The CDR3 DNA is TGTGCCAGCAGCCCTCGATCTCTAGAATTCGAGCAGTACTTC. The whole variable domain, filled in from reference TRBV11-1 and TRBJ2-7, reads EAEVAQSPRYKITEKSQAVAFWCDPISGHATLYWYRQILGQGPELLVQFQDESVVDDSQLPKDRFSAERLKGVDSTLKIQPAELGDSAMYLCASSPRSLEFEQYFGPGTRLTVT.

This sequence joins TRBV20-1 and TRBJ2-4; possible D gene TRBD2, 7 bases. From germline, CDR1 is DFQATT and CDR2 SNEGSKA (reference sequence). The CDR3 extends over 12 amino acids. Trimming stripped 3 bases from V and 13 bases from J, with 16 bases between. CDR3 residues: CSARSGGWEQYF. CDR3 nucleotide sequence: TGCAGTGCTAGGTCGGGGGGCTGGGAGCAGTACTTC.

The rearrangement joins TRBV29-1 to TRBJ1-2; D is ambiguous. Germline V gives CDR1 SQVTM, CDR2 ANQGSEA. V was pared by 0 bases and J by 8 bases, with 19 bases between. This CDR3 is 15 amino acids long. The CDR3 DNA reads as TGCAGCGTTGAAGATCTAGTAGGTTTCGCCGCCGGCTACACCTTC. Protein sequence: CSVEDLVGFAAGYTF.

This chain links TRBV14 with TRBJ1-1; perhaps TRBD1 as D (5 bases). Germline-derived CDR1 and CDR2 are SGHDN and FVKESK. This CDR3 comprises 16 residues. The ends were cut back, 1 base at V and 4 bases at J, with 16 bases in the middle. CDR3 in amino acids: CASSQVWSWGFTEAFF. The DNA for the CDR3 is TGTGCCAGCAGCCAAGTTTGGTCCTGGGGCTTCACTGAAGCTTTCTTT.

This clonotype was counted many times. The chain is built from TRBV20-1 and TRBJ1-2; D is perhaps TRBD1 (5 bases). V gave up 3 bases and J gave up 8 bases, with 19 bases separating them. This CDR3 has 14 residues. The germline V gene has CDR1 DFQATT and CDR2 SNEGSKA (reference sequence). The CDR3 coding sequence is TGCAGTGCTAGTTCCGGGAAAGGGGTGCGCGGCTACACCTTC. Translated: CSASSGKGVRGYTF.

The chain uses TRBV7-9 and TRBJ1-2, with 8 bases identical to TRBD1. The V gene end was trimmed by 5 bases and the J gene end by 1 base; junction bases not matched to a gene: 3. This CDR3 has 14 amino acids. CDR1 SEHNR and CDR2 FQNEAQ come from the germline V gene (reference sequence). CDR3 coding DNA: TGTGCCAGCAGCGGGGACAGGTATAACTATGGCTACACCTTC. This encodes CASSGDRYNYGYTF. Drawing the rest from reference TRBV7-9 and TRBJ1-2, the complete variable domain is DTGVSQNPRHKITKRGQNVTFRCDPISEHNRLYWYRQTLGQGPEFLTYFQNEAQLEKSRLLSDRFSAERPKGSFSTLEIQRTEQGDSAMYLCASSGDRYNYGYTFGSGTRLTVV.

This clonotype occurred a few times. The rearrangement joins TRBV4-3 to TRBJ1-2; maybe TRBD1 (5 bases). CDR1 LGHNA and CDR2 YSLEER come from the germline V gene. V dropped 1 base and J dropped 6 bases, with 12 bases sitting between them. This CDR3 is 14 amino acids long. The CDR3 reads CASSQVAGQHGYTF. The DNA of the CDR3 is TGCGCCAGCAGCCAAGTGGCGGGGCAACATGGCTACACCTTC.

CDR3 bases: TGTGCCAGCAGCACCGGACAGGGTTTTTTGTATTTT. Protein: CASSTGQGFLYF. The genes are TRBV7-9 and TRBJ2-3, with TRBD1 matching 8 bases. This CDR3 contains 12 residues. V shed 5 bases, J shed 14 bases, and the junction held 9 bases outside the gene matches. Germline V CDR1 and CDR2: SEHNR, FQNEAQ (reference sequence).

The gene calls are TRBV5-6 and TRBJ1-1; the match to TRBD1 covers 10 bases. The germline gives CDR1 SGHDT, CDR2 YYEEEE. This CDR3 spans 15 amino acids. V gave up 4 bases and J gave up 4 bases; unmatched junction bases: 7. The CDR3 loop reads CASSPEGQGFTEAFF. CDR3 in DNA: TGTGCCAGCAGCCCGGAGGGACAGGGGTTCACTGAAGCTTTCTTT.

The chain links TRBV20-1 to TRBJ2-3, with TRBD2 identical over 8 bases. From germline, CDR1 is DFQATT and CDR2 SNEGSKA (reference sequence). The trim removed 4 bases at V and 3 bases at J, leaving 9 bases unmatched. There are 15 residues in the CDR3. The CDR3 here is CSAIRGCGGTDTQYF. In DNA form, the CDR3 reads TGCAGTGCTATCCGAGGATGCGGGGGGACAGATACGCAGTATTTT.

This clonotype was detected only once. The V gene is TRBV29-1, the J gene TRBJ2-1; 7 bases are shared with TRBD1. The CDR3 consists of 12 residues. CDR1 and CDR2 (germline): SQVTM, ANQGSEA. The CDR3 sequence is CRGRGTYNEQFF. The CDR3 DNA sequence: TGCCGGGGCAGGGGGACCTACAATGAGCAGTTCTTC.

In this sample, this clonotype turned up a few times. CDR3 protein: CASSSSGGGSDTQYF. Written as DNA, the CDR3 is TGTGCCAGCAGTTCTAGCGGGGGAGGGTCAGATACGCAGTATTTT. This chain uses TRBV6-2 or TRBV6-3 with TRBJ2-3; 10 bases map to TRBD2. The CDR3 loop spans 15 amino acids. V lost 4 bases to trimming and J lost 4 bases; unmatched junction nucleotides: 5. Germline V gene data show CDR1 as MNHEY and CDR2 as SVGEGT.

There are a few counts of this clonotype. V usage is TRBV10-3 and J usage is TRBJ1-2; D is unclear. Germline V gene lookup returns CDR1 ENHRY and CDR2 SYGVKD. The V end was cut by 0 bases, the J end by 3 bases, with 23 bases between. The CDR3 loop spans 19 amino acids. As DNA, the CDR3 is TGTGCCATCAGTGAGTCGACTGGCCGGCGGGAGGGAGGAGACTATGGCTACACCTTC. Residues: CAISESTGRREGGDYGYTF.

As for this clonotype: At one boundary the junction diverges from the germline segment, which might be a read error. This chain uses TRBV5-1 with TRBJ2-3, with D tentatively TRBD1 (6 bases). The CDR3 contains 14 residues. Per the germline V gene, CDR1 is SGHRS and CDR2 is YFSETQ. The chain's CDR3 is CASSFNREGDMQYF. The CDR3 DNA is TGCGCCAGCAGCTTTAACAGGGAAGGAGATATGCAGTATTTT.

This clonotype occurred once. The chain employs TRBV20-1 and TRBJ1-2; D possibly corresponds to TRBD1 (6 bases). The CDR3 runs 13 residues. Trimming shortened V by 5 bases and J by 7 bases, and 17 bases separated the two germline ends. Per germline, CDR1 DFQATT and CDR2 SNEGSKA (reference sequence). CDR3 sequence: CSAPGAPHAGYTF. The CDR3 DNA is TGCAGTGCTCCAGGGGCCCCGCACGCTGGCTACACCTTC.

The rearrangement uses TRBV7-2 and TRBJ2-1; 7 nucleotides agree with TRBD2. CDR1 and CDR2 from the germline V gene are SGHTA and FQGNSA. V shed 1 base and J 6 bases; nucleotides not matched to a gene: 6. The CDR3 spans 15 residues. The DNA of the CDR3 is TGTGCCAGCAGCTTAGAGCGGGGCTTAAGCAATGAGCAGTTCTTC. It encodes CASSLERGLSNEQFF.

V is TRBV9 and J is TRBJ1-2; 9 positions match TRBD1. J was trimmed by 7 bases and V by 4 bases; bases with no gene match: 11. Per germline, CDR1 SGDLS and CDR2 YYNGEE. CDR3 length equals 15 residues. The CDR3 region is CASSTPGQGYGGYTF. The CDR3 coding sequence is TGTGCCAGCAGCACTCCGGGACAGGGTTACGGTGGCTACACCTTC. The complete variable domain, with remaining parts taken from reference TRBV9 and TRBJ1-2, reads DSGVTQTPKHLITATGQRVTLRCSPRSGDLSVYWYQQSLDQGLQFLIQYYNGEERAKGNILERFSAQQFPDLHSELNLSSLELGDSALYFCASSTPGQGYGGYTFGSGTRLTVV.

The chain carries TRBV30 and TRBJ1-4; D is undetermined. CDR1 and CDR2 (germline): GTSNPN, SVGIG (reference sequence). V was trimmed by 1 base and J by 3 bases, leaving 9 bases between them. The CDR3 runs 14 residues. The CDR3: CAWSGVEPNEKLFF. The CDR3 DNA follows: TGTGCCTGGAGTGGGGTGGAACCTAATGAAAAACTGTTTTTT.

This clonotype came up a few times. The V and J genes are TRBV4-1 and TRBJ1-4, with D unclear. The germline V gene has CDR1 MGHRA and CDR2 YSYEKL. Trimming took 2 bases from V and 4 from J, leaving 8 bases between them. This CDR3 region has 14 residues. The CDR3 is CASSQLSRNEKLFF. The CDR3 nucleotides read TGCGCCAGCAGCCAATTATCCCGTAATGAAAAACTGTTTTTT.

This clonotype has more than one count but fewer than ten. The V and J genes are TRBV4-3 and TRBJ2-7; maybe TRBD2 (6 bases). The CDR3 loop spans 17 amino acids. V shed 4 bases and J shed 1 base, with 20 bases lying between them. The germline gives CDR1 LGHNA, CDR2 YSLEER. CDR3 sequence (DNA): TGCGCCAGCAGCCCCGAGTTTCAAGTACGGGAGTCCTACGAGCAGTACTTC. Translating it yields CASSPEFQVRESYEQYF.

The V and J genes are TRBV5-5 and TRBJ1-2; tentative D call: TRBD1 (5 bases). This CDR3 region has 16 residues. The V end was cut by 3 bases, the J end by 1 base, with 16 bases between. Germline V CDR1 and CDR2: SGHKS, YYEKEE (reference sequence). CDR3 loop: CASSWSARGDNYGYTF. CDR3 bases: TGTGCCAGCAGCTGGTCGGCGAGGGGCGATAACTATGGCTACACCTTC.

This clonotype was seen only a few times. The chain links TRBV9 to TRBJ2-2, with TRBD1 identical over 10 bases. Germline V gene lookup returns CDR1 SGDLS and CDR2 YYNGEE. With 0 bases clipped from V and 4 bases from J, the junction kept 3 bases outside the gene matches. The CDR3 covers 16 residues. The CDR3: CASSVGQGASTGELFF. DNA for the CDR3: TGTGCCAGCAGCGTAGGACAGGGGGCGAGCACCGGGGAGCTGTTTTTT.

The rearrangement joins TRBV7-2 to TRBJ2-2; D is unresolved. This CDR3 has 16 residues. With 0 bases removed from V and 4 bases from J, the gap between germline ends came to 12 bases. The germline gives CDR1 SGHTA, CDR2 FQGNSA. This CDR3 is CASSLAFSPSTGELFF. The DNA for the CDR3 is TGTGCCAGCAGCTTAGCGTTTTCACCCTCCACCGGGGAGCTGTTTTTT.

The chain has TRBV5-4 and TRBJ2-5, with 7 bases identical to TRBD1. The end of the DNA fits TRBJ2-7 better, so the J call may be wrong. Germline V gene lookup returns CDR1 SGHNT and CDR2 YYREEE (reference sequence). CDR3 length: 15 amino acids. CDR3 protein: CASSLDFTGAREQYF. As DNA, the CDR3 is TGTGCCAGCAGCTTGGATTTCACAGGGGCGCGCGAGCAGTACTTC.

This clonotype was observed a few times. The rearrangement uses TRBV7-2 and TRBJ2-3, with 8 bases identical to TRBD2. CDR1 and CDR2 from the germline V gene are SGHTA and FQGNSA. The length of the CDR3 is 17 residues. The junction had 12 bases not matched to a gene; V was cut back by 4 bases and J by 3 bases. The CDR3 reads CASSSGVAGGHTDTQYF. CDR3 DNA: TGTGCCAGCAGCTCAGGGGTTGCGGGGGGACATACAGATACGCAGTATTTT.

This clonotype was detected only a few times. The rearrangement joins TRBV7-8 to TRBJ1-1; D is perhaps TRBD1 (5 bases). Germline CDR1 is SGHVS and CDR2 is FQNEAQ. This CDR3 contains 16 residues. V lost 3 bases, J lost 8 bases, and 22 bases lay in between. The CDR3 nucleotides are TGTGCCAGCAGCTTCTTTGAAGACAGTGTTGGGCTAGAAGCTTTCTTT. Protein: CASSFFEDSVGLEAFF.

The CDR3 nucleotides are TGTGCCAGCAGCTCTCAATGGCGGGGGGTACAAGAGACCCAGTACTTC. This encodes CASSSQWRGVQETQYF. The genes are TRBV11-1 and TRBJ2-5; 8 bases map to TRBD2. Germline CDR1 and CDR2: SGHAT and FQDESV (reference sequence). The J segment lost 2 bases and the V segment lost 4 bases, leaving 9 bases of the junction unmatched. The CDR3 is made up of 16 amino acids.